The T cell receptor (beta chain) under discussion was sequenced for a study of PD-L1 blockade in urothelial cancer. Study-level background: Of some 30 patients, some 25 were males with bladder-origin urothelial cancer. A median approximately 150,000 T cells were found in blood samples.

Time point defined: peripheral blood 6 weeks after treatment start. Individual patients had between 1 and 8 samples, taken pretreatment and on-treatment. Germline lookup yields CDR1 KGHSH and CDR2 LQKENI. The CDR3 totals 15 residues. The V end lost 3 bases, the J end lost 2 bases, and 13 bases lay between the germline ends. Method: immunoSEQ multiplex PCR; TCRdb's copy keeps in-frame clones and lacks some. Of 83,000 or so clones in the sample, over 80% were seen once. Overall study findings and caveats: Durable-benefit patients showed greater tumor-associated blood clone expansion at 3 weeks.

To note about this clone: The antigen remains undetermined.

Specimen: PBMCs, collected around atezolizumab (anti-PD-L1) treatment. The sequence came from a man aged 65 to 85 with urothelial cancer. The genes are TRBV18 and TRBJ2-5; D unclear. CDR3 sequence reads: CASSPEKLFQETQYF. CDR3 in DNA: TGTGCCAGCTCACCCGAGAAACTATTTCAAGAGACCCAGTACTTC.